This T cell receptor (beta chain) is from a study of T cells in Graves' hyperthyroidism and ophthalmopathy. Overall study context: Sampling of peripheral blood happened at initial diagnosis, prior to any treatment. Findings of the study overall: Most thyroid-expanded clonotypes above 0.001 were also found in blood.

Trimming at V came to 6 bases and at J to 0 bases, leaving 4 bases not matched to a gene. Germline V lookup: CDR1 DFQATT, CDR2 SNEGSKA (reference sequence). The CDR3 sequence is 14 residues long. This clonotype was detected ten times or more. What it binds is not known. The authors took PBMCs from roughly 9.7 ml fresh peripheral blood. RNA transcripts were the template for amplifying TCR beta CDR3 regions. HTBI primers were employed in a first-round RT-PCR of the TCR CDR3. TCRdb re-called the multiplex PCR reads with MiXCR, one entry per CDR3 protein. The sample contains hundreds of thousands of distinct CDR3 sequences, about 14% of which appear only once.

The sequenced material came from blood. The chain employs TRBV20-1 and TRBJ2-3; TRBD2 matches 9 bases. The receptor comes from a woman aged 50 to 60 with Graves' ophthalmopathy. The CDR3 protein is CSAGTSSSTDTQYF. In DNA, the CDR3 is TGCAGTGCCGGGACTAGCTCTAGCACAGATACGCAGTATTTT.